These 5 T cell receptor beta chains were sequenced from one sample in a study of blood T cell repertoires in COVID-19. Generated by immunoSEQ multiplex PCR, the TCRdb table keeps only in-frame clones and is missing some. The table includes tens of thousands of clones, roughly nine tenths detected once. The material sequenced was peripheral blood. Receptor source: a woman aged 55-70 years with COVID-19, enrolled during active disease.

The J gene is TRBJ2-7, the V gene TRBV18; D perhaps matches TRBD1 (6 bases). V was cut by 8 bases and J by 2 bases, with 10 bases left in between. Germline V gene sequence: CDR1 KGHSH, CDR2 LQKENI. The CDR3 is made up of 12 amino acids. The CDR3 DNA sequence: TGTGCCAGCACTAAGGGGGCCTACGAGCAGTACTTC. The encoded protein is CASTKGAYEQYF.

The rearrangement uses TRBV10-3 and TRBJ2-7; 16 bases line up with TRBD2. Unmatched junction bases numbered 8, after V lost 8 bases and J lost 7 bases. Germline CDR1 ENHRY, CDR2 SYGVKD. The CDR3 covers 15 residues. The CDR3 is CAIRGTSGRAGEQYF. CDR3 sequence (DNA): TGTGCCATCCGCGGGACTAGCGGGAGGGCCGGGGAGCAGTACTTC.

This clone was found once. In nucleotides, the CDR3 is TGTGCCAGCAGCCTATTCACCCTGATCGGCAATGAGCAGTTCTTC. This codes for CASSLFTLIGNEQFF. The rearrangement links TRBV11-2 to TRBJ2-1; D is unclear. The CDR3 has 15 amino acids. Trimming removed 5 bases from V and 6 bases from J, with 17 bases in between. Germline CDR1 and CDR2: SGHAT and FQNNGV.

The V gene is TRBV5-1, the J gene TRBJ2-7, with 8 bases fitting TRBD2. Germline CDR1 SGHRS, CDR2 YFSETQ. The CDR3 is made up of 14 amino acids. Trimming at V came to 2 bases and at J to 1 base, leaving 2 bases not matched to a gene. The CDR3 DNA reads TGCGCCAGCAGCTTTGCTAGCGGGTCCTACGAGCAGTACTTC. It yields the protein CASSFASGSYEQYF.

The chain carries TRBV6-5 and TRBJ1-5; tentative D call: TRBD1 (6 bases). CDR3 length: 15 amino acids. V lost 8 bases and J lost 0, with 14 bases in between. Germline lookup yields CDR1 MNHEY and CDR2 SVGAGI. The CDR3 DNA is TGTGCCAGCGTATTCAGGGGCAATAGCAATCAGCCCCAGCATTTT. The encoded protein is CASVFRGNSNQPQHF.